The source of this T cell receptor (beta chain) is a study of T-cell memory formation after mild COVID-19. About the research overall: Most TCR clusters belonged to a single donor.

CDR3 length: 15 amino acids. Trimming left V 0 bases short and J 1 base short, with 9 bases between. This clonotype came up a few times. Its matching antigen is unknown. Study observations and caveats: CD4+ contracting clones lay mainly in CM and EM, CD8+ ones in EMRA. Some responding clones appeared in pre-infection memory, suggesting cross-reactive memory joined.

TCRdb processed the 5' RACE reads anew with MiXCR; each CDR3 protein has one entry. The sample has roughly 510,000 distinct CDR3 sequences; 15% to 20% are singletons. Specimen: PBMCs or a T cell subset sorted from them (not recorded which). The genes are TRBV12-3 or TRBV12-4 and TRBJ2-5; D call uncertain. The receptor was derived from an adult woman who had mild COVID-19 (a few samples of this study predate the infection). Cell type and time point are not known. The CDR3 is CASSLAVSGQETQYF. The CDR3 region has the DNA TGTGCCAGCAGTTTAGCGGTTTCGGGCCAAGAGACCCAGTACTTC.